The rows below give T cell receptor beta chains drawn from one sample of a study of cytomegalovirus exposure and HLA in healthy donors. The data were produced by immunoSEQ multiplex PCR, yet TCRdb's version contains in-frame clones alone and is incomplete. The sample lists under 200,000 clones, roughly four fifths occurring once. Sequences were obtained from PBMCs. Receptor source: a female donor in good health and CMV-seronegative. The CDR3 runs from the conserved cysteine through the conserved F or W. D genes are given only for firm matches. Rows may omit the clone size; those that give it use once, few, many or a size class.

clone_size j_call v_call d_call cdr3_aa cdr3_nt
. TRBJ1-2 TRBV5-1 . CASSYSPGDYGYTF TGCGCCAGCAGTTACTCCCCAGGGGACTATGGCTACACCTTC
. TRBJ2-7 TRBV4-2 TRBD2 CASSQRTSGSSYEQYF TGTGCCAGCAGCCAGCGGACTAGCGGGAGCTCCTACGAGCAGTACTTC
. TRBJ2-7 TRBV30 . CAWGGTSYEQYF TGTGCCTGGGGGGGGACCTCCTACGAGCAGTACTTC
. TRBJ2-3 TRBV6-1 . CASMEGTDTQYF TGTGCCAGCATGGAGGGTACGGATACGCAGTATTTT
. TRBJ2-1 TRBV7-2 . CASSLVSEQFF TGTGCCAGCAGCTTAGTCTCTGAGCAGTTCTTC
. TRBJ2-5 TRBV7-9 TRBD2 CASSLADGGVQETQYF TGTGCCAGCAGCTTAGCGGATGGGGGGGTCCAAGAGACCCAGTACTTC
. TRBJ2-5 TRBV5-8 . CASSFGRPQETQYF TGTGCCAGCAGCTTTGGCAGGCCGCAAGAGACCCAGTACTTC
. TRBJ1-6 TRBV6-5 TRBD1 CASSTRDSRNSPLHF TGTGCCAGCAGTACCCGGGACAGTCGAAATTCACCCCTCCACTTT
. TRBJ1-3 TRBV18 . CASSPRGNSGNTIYF TGTGCCAGCTCACCCCGGGGGAACTCTGGAAACACCATATATTTT
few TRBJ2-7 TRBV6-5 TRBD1 CASSRDSYEQYF TGTGCCAGCAGTCGGGACAGCTACGAGCAGTACTTC
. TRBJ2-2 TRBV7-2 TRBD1 CASSYRDRGRIIGAGELFF TGTGCCAGCAGCTACCGGGACAGGGGGCGCATCATAGGTGCCGGGGAGCTGTTTTTT
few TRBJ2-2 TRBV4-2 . CASSQDQAGYSGELFF TGTGCCAGCAGCCAAGATCAGGCAGGGTACTCCGGGGAGCTGTTTTTT
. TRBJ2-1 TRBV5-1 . CASSLQDTAYNEQFF TGCGCCAGCAGCTTACAGGACACCGCCTACAATGAGCAGTTCTTC
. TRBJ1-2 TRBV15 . CATSRDRDSLSGYTF TGTGCCACCAGCAGAGATCGGGACTCCTTATCTGGCTACACCTTC
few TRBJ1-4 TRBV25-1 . CASSAPGRVANEKLFF TGTGCCAGCAGTGCCCCGGGGAGGGTCGCTAATGAAAAACTGTTTTTT
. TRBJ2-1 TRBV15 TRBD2 CATSRSGDAGVYEQFF TGTGCCACCAGCAGAAGCGGTGACGCGGGAGTCTATGAGCAGTTCTTC
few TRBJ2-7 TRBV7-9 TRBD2 CASSSTSGSLHEQYF TGTGCCAGCAGCTCGACTAGCGGGAGTCTACACGAGCAGTACTTC
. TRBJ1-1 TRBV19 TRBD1 CASSRGQGLTEAFF TGTGCCAGTAGTAGGGGACAGGGGCTTACTGAAGCTTTCTTT
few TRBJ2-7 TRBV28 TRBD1 CASTPSTGFHEQYF TGTGCCAGCACCCCATCGACAGGGTTCCACGAGCAGTACTTC
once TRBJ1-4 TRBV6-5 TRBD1 CASSHRQGKGVKLFF TGTGCCAGCAGTCATCGACAGGGAAAGGGGGTAAAACTGTTTTTT
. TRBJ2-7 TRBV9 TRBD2 CASSVGVAGSAYEQYF TGTGCCAGCAGCGTAGGCGTAGCGGGGTCGGCCTACGAGCAGTACTTC
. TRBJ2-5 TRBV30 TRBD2 CAWGMTSGVGETQYF TGTGCCTGGGGCATGACTAGCGGAGTGGGGGAGACCCAGTACTTC
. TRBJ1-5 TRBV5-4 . CASSSGQPSNQPQHF TGTGCCAGCAGCTCCGGACAGCCTAGCAATCAGCCCCAGCATTTT
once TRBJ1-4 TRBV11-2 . CASSLERGEKLFF TGTGCCAGCAGCTTGGAAAGGGGAGAAAAACTGTTTTTT
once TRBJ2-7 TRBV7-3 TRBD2 CASSLYPPGGYEQYF TGTGCCAGCAGCTTATATCCACCGGGGGGCTACGAGCAGTACTTC
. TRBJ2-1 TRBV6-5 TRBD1 CASSRRGGQGNEQFF TGTGCCAGCAGTCGAAGAGGTGGACAGGGTAATGAGCAGTTCTTC
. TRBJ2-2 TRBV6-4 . CASSEGHGAGELFF TGTGCCAGCAGTGAAGGCCACGGGGCCGGGGAGCTGTTTTTT
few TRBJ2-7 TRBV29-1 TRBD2 CSVGTSGSYEQYF TGCAGCGTCGGGACTAGCGGTTCCTACGAGCAGTACTTC
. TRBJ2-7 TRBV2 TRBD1 CATTQDRGTYEQYF TGTGCCACCACCCAGGACAGGGGCACCTACGAGCAGTACTTC
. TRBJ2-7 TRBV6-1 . CASSELQDYEQYF TGTGCCAGCAGTGAGTTACAAGACTACGAGCAGTACTTC
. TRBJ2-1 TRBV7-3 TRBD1 CASSVGQNNEQFF TGTGCCAGCAGCGTGGGACAGAACAATGAGCAGTTCTTC
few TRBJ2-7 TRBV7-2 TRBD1 CASSSRTGGEQYF TGTGCCAGCAGTTCTCGGACAGGGGGCGAGCAGTACTTC
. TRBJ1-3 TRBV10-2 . CASVGTPSSGNTIYF TGCGCCAGCGTGGGGACTCCTAGTTCTGGAAACACCATATATTTT